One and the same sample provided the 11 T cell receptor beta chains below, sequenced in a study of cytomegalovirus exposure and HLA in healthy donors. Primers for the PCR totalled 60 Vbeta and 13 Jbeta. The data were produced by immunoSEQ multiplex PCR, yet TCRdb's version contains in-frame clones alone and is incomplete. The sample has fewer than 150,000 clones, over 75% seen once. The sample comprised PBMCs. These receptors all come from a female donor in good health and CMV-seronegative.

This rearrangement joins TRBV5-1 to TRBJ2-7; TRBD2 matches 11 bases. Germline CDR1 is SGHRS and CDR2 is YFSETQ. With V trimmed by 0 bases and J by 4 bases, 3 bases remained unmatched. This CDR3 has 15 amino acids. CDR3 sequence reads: CASSLGPSGRYEQYF. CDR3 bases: TGCGCCAGCAGCTTGGGGCCTAGCGGGAGGTACGAGCAGTACTTC.

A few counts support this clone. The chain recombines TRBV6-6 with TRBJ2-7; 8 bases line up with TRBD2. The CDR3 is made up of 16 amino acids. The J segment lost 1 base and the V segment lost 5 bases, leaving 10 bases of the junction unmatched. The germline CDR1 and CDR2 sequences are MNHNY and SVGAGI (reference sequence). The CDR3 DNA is TGTGCCAGCAGTCCAAGTTTTGCGGGAGGATCCTACGAGCAGTACTTC. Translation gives CASSPSFAGGSYEQYF.

The CDR3 region is CASSFDGELASYEQYF. In nucleotides, the CDR3 is TGCGCCAGCAGTTTCGACGGGGAACTAGCGAGCTACGAGCAGTACTTC. The gene calls are TRBV5-1 and TRBJ2-7, with 7 bases that match TRBD2. Trimming cost V 5 bases and J 3 bases; bases outside gene matches: 14. CDR3 size: 16 residues. Looked up from germline, CDR1 is SGHRS and CDR2 is YFSETQ.

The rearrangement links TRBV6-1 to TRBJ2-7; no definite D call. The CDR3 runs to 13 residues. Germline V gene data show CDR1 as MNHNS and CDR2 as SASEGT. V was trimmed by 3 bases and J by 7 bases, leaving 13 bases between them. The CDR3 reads CASSESSPLEQYF. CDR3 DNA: TGTGCCAGCAGTGAGAGTAGTCCTCTGGAGCAGTACTTC.

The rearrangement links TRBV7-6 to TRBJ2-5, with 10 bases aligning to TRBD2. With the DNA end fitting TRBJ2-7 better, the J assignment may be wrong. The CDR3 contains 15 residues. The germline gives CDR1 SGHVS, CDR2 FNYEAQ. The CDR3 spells CASSKSGGGTYEQYF. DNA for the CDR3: TGTGCCAGCAGCAAAAGCGGGGGGGGGACCTACGAGCAGTACTTC.

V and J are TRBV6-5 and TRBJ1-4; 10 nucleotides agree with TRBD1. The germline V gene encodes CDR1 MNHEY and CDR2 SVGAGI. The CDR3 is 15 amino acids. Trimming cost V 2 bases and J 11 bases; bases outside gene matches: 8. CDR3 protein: CASSYKTGGLYKLFF. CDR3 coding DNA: TGTGCCAGCAGTTACAAGACAGGGGGCTTATATAAACTGTTTTTT.

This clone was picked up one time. CDR3 region: CSARKYQETQYF. The CDR3, as DNA: TGCAGCGCCAGGAAGTACCAAGAGACCCAGTACTTC. The rearrangement uses TRBV29-1 and TRBJ2-5; D gene unclear. The CDR3 consists of 12 residues. Trimming removed 7 bases at V and 0 bases at J, with 9 bases between. Germline V gene sequence: CDR1 SQVTM, CDR2 ANQGSEA.

The CDR3 nucleotides are TGTGCCCAAAAGGGGCGAGGCTATGGCTACACCTTC. Translating it yields CAQKGRGYGYTF. The chain combines TRBV30 with TRBJ1-2, with TRBD1 as a possible D gene (5 bases). From germline, CDR1 is GTSNPN and CDR2 SVGIG (reference sequence). V was clipped by 8 bases and J by 4 bases, with 14 bases between them. The CDR3 is 12 amino acids.

CDR3 bases: TGTGCCAGCAGCCCTATCCCCGGACAGGGCCAAGAGACCCAGTACTTC. Its protein is CASSPIPGQGQETQYF. The chain uses TRBV28 and TRBJ2-5; TRBD1 matches at 8 bases. The CDR3 length is 16 residues. The trim removed 6 bases at V and 1 base at J, leaving 10 bases unmatched. CDR1 is MDHEN, CDR2 SYDVKM, per germline. The full variable domain, rest sourced from reference TRBV28 and TRBJ2-5, is DVKVTQSSRYLVKRTGEKVFLECVQDMDHENMFWYRQDPGLGLRLIYFSYDVKMKEKGDIPEGYSVSREKKERFSLILESASTNQTSMYLCASSPIPGQGQETQYFGPGTRLLVL.

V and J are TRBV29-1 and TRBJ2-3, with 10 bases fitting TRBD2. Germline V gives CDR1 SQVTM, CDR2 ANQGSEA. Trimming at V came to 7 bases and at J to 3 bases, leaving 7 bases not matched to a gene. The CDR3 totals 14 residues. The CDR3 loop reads CSAPLAGATDTQYF. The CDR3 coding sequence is TGCAGCGCTCCCCTAGCGGGAGCAACAGATACGCAGTATTTT.

The CDR3 region is CASSLRPLGVRGYGYTF. CDR3 DNA: TGTGCCAGCAGTTTAAGGCCCCTCGGGGTCAGGGGTTATGGCTACACCTTC. The chain is built from TRBV28 and TRBJ1-2; D perhaps matches TRBD1 (6 bases). The CDR3 has 17 amino acids. The V gene's germline CDR1 is MDHEN and CDR2 SYDVKM. Trimming shortened V by 2 bases and J by 5 bases, and 21 bases separated the two germline ends.